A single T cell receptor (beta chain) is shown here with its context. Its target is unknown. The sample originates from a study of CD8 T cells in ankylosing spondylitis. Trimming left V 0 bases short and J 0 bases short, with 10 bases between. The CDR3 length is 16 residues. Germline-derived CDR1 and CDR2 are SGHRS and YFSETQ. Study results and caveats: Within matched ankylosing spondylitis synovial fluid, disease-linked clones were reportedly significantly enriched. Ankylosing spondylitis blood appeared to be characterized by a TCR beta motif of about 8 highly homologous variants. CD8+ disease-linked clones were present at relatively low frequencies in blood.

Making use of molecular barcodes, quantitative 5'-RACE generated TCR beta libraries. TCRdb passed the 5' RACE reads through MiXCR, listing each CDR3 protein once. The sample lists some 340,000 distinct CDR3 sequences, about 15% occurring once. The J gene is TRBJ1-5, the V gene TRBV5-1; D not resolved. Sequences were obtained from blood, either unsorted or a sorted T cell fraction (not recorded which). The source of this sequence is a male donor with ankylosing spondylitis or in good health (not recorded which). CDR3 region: CASSLAPGSSNQPQHF. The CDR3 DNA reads TGCGCCAGCAGCTTGGCGCCAGGATCTAGCAATCAGCCCCAGCATTTT.